This TCR beta chain was captured by sequencing in a study of CXCR3-negative and CXCR3-positive naive CD8 T cells. Per the germline V gene, CDR1 is SGHRS and CDR2 is YFSETQ. This CDR3 is built from 15 residues. The study, taken as a whole, reports: Diversity proved comparably high across both naive subsets and much lower in memory CD8+ cells. The TRB CDR3s that CXCR3-positive naive cells carried were more hydrophobic than those of CXCR3-negative naive cells. Similar TRBV-TRBJ usage characterized naive CXCR3-negative and CXCR3-positive cells; memory cells differed. Naive subsets expressed similar surface CD5; TRB CDR3 features served to infer TCR strength.

TRB cDNA was prepared as libraries by UMI-labeled 5' RACE. TCRdb reanalyzed the 5' RACE reads and collapses them to one entry per CDR3 protein, without DNA. This repertoire includes 85,000 to 90,000 distinct CDR3 sequences. Naive CD8+ T cells showed CD45RO-CCR7+CD27+CD95-. With respect to this clonotype: No antigen is known for it.

Sequencing used naive CXCR3+ CD8+ T cells from blood. The subset here: CD45RO-CCR7+CD27+CD95- naive CD8+ T cells expressing CXCR3 (TNR3+). The TCR originated in a human donor in good health. Some clones in this sample may be carry-over from other donors' samples. This chain connects TRBV5-1 to TRBJ2-7; checking the TCRdb D call of TRBD2 is not possible without DNA. CDR3 in amino acids: CASSFTSGISYEQYF.